These 21 T cell receptor beta chains originate from one sample sequenced in a study of CD8 T cells in Susac syndrome. Reverse transcription used roughly 0.5 to 1 ug RNA and random hexamers. Via MiXCR, TCRdb re-called the immunoSEQ multiplex PCR reads, giving one row per CDR3 protein. This repertoire shows about 100,000 distinct CDR3 sequences, roughly 96% found once; its top ten account for 0.3%. The source material was CD8+ T cells from PBMCs. The receptors come from a human donor with Susac syndrome.

The chain couples TRBV13 to TRBJ2-1, with D possibly matching TRBD2 (6 bases). Germline V gene data show CDR1 as PRHDT and CDR2 as FYEKMQ (reference sequence). Trimming took off 0 bases at V and 9 bases at J, with 24 bases between the two ends. The CDR3 extends over 18 amino acids. CDR3 region: CASSLGDLDTGVKSEQFF. DNA for the CDR3: TGTGCCAGCAGCTTAGGGGATCTGGACACGGGGGTAAAAAGTGAGCAGTTCTTC.

CDR3 sequence (DNA): TGTGCCAGTAAGGGAATCATAAGGGCCACTGAAGCTTTCTTT. Amino acid sequence: CASKGIIRATEAFF. V usage is TRBV19 and J usage is TRBJ1-1; unclear D gene. This CDR3 is 14 amino acids long. Germline V gene lookup returns CDR1 LNHDA and CDR2 SQIVND (reference sequence). Trimming removed 7 bases at V and 4 bases at J, with 16 bases between.

V is TRBV14 and J is TRBJ2-5, with a possible D match to TRBD2 (5 bases). The germline V and J ends were trimmed by 7 bases and 1 base, with 10 bases remaining between them. The CDR3 loop spans 13 amino acids. Germline loops: CDR1 SGHDN, CDR2 FVKESK. In DNA, the CDR3 is TGTGCCAGCAACCTAGCAGGCCAAGAGACCCAGTACTTC. It encodes CASNLAGQETQYF.

The chain recombines TRBV29-1 with TRBJ2-1, with 8 bases that match TRBD2. The CDR3 has 11 residues. CDR1 is SQVTM and CDR2 is ANQGSEA in the germline V gene. Trimming at V came to 6 bases and at J to 10 bases, leaving 5 bases not matched to a gene. The CDR3 sequence: CSVAQRGEQFF. DNA for the CDR3: TGCAGCGTGGCCCAGCGGGGGGAGCAGTTCTTC.

The chain carries TRBV24-1 and TRBJ2-2, with D perhaps TRBD1 (6 bases). Trimming cost V 5 bases and J 5 bases, with 14 bases left between them. Germline V gives CDR1 KGHDR, CDR2 SFDVKD. This CDR3 comprises 15 residues. CDR3 bases: TGTGCCACCAGTGGAACAGGGTGGGAAACCGGGGAGCTGTTTTTT. Its protein is CATSGTGWETGELFF.

The chain has TRBV4-2 and TRBJ2-1; no clear D gene. The germline gives CDR1 LGHNA, CDR2 YNFKEQ. There are 14 residues in the CDR3. Trimming took 0 bases from V and 9 from J, leaving 12 bases between them. CDR3 nucleotide sequence: TGTGCCAGCAGCCAAGACGGTGGAGATACTGAGCAGTTCTTC. Protein product: CASSQDGGDTEQFF.

The chain couples TRBV3-1 to TRBJ1-3; 8 nucleotides match TRBD1. J was trimmed by 5 bases and V by 2 bases; bases with no gene match: 2. The CDR3 is 14 amino acids. The germline V gene encodes CDR1 LGHDT and CDR2 YNNKEL (reference sequence). This CDR3 is CASSQTGGRNTIYF. The CDR3 region has the DNA TGTGCCAGCAGCCAAACAGGGGGACGAAACACCATATATTTT.

V is TRBV20-1 and J is TRBJ2-3; D uncertain. V was clipped by 3 bases and J by 1 base, with 5 bases between them. Germline CDR1 and CDR2: DFQATT and SNEGSKA (reference sequence). CDR3 length equals 12 residues. For the CDR3, the DNA is TGCAGTGCTAGTACGGGCACAGATACGCAGTATTTT. Amino acid sequence: CSASTGTDTQYF.

This chain connects TRBV27 to TRBJ2-3, with 9 nucleotides matching TRBD1. Germline V gene data show CDR1 as MNHEY and CDR2 as SMNVEV (reference sequence). The CDR3 runs to 14 residues. The junction had 6 bases not matched to a gene; V was cut back by 4 bases and J by 7 bases. CDR3 nucleotide sequence: TGTGCCAGCAGTTCCGTACAGGGGGCATATACGCAGTATTTT. Translating it yields CASSSVQGAYTQYF.

This chain uses TRBV18 with TRBJ2-3, with TRBD2 as a possible D gene (6 bases). The CDR3 contains 13 residues. Trimming removed 2 bases from V and 5 bases from J, with 8 bases in between. Germline V lookup: CDR1 KGHSH, CDR2 LQKENI. The CDR3 here is CASSPMGGDTQYF. DNA of the CDR3: TGTGCCAGCTCACCAATGGGGGGAGATACGCAGTATTTT. The entire variable domain, with the rest obtained from reference TRBV18 and TRBJ2-3, is as follows: NAGVMQNPRHLVRRRGQEARLRCSPMKGHSHVYWYRQLPEEGLKFMVYLQKENIIDESGMPKERFSAEFPKEGPSILRIQQVVRGDSAAYFCASSPMGGDTQYFGPGTRLTVL.

This CDR3 is CASSWGPDTEAFF. Written as DNA, the CDR3 is TGTGCCAGCAGCTGGGGGCCGGACACTGAAGCTTTCTTT. The chain employs TRBV5-6 and TRBJ1-1; a weak D match, TRBD1 (6 bases). There are 13 residues in the CDR3. Germline CDR1 and CDR2: SGHDT and YYEEEE. V lost 3 bases to trimming and J lost 3 bases, with 9 bases between them.

J is TRBJ2-7 and V is TRBV11-2; D remains ambiguous. Germline V gene lookup returns CDR1 SGHAT and CDR2 FQNNGV. CDR3 length: 13 residues. V shed 2 bases and J shed 0 bases, with 5 bases lying between them. The CDR3 region is CASSLQSSYEQYF. The CDR3, as DNA: TGTGCCAGCAGCTTACAGAGCTCCTACGAGCAGTACTTC.

CDR3 loop: CASSHYTGQLSNQPQHF. The DNA for the CDR3 is TGCGCCAGCAGTCACTATACGGGACAGCTTAGCAATCAGCCCCAGCATTTT. The chain has TRBV23-1 and TRBJ1-5, with 7 bases lining up with TRBD1. TRBV23-1 is filed as an ORF, its function uncertain. The CDR3 is 17 amino acids. The junction had 8 bases not matched to a gene; V was cut back by 3 bases and J by 0 bases.

This chain uses TRBV12-3 or TRBV12-4 with TRBJ2-1; unclear D gene. The CDR3 sequence is 12 residues long. The V end was cut by 5 bases, the J end by 6 bases, with 8 bases between. The CDR3 sequence: CASSPTFNEQFF. The CDR3 DNA follows: TGTGCCAGCAGTCCCACTTTCAATGAGCAGTTCTTC.

The rearrangement uses TRBV5-1 and TRBJ1-1; D ambiguous. Looked up from germline, CDR1 is SGHRS and CDR2 is YFSETQ. V was trimmed by 4 bases and J by 0 bases, leaving 10 bases between them. There are 14 residues in the CDR3. Here the CDR3 DNA reads TGCGCCAGCAGCCCTAGTGTAATGAACACTGAAGCTTTCTTT. Its translation is CASSPSVMNTEAFF.

This chain connects TRBV29-1 to TRBJ2-7, with TRBD1 identical over 12 bases. Per germline, CDR1 SQVTM and CDR2 ANQGSEA. The CDR3 runs 16 residues. Unmatched junction bases numbered 6, after V lost 0 bases and J lost 3 bases. CDR3 bases: TGCAGCGTTGAAGATCCGGGGACAGGGGGCTTCTACGAGCAGTACTTC. Translating it yields CSVEDPGTGGFYEQYF.

J is TRBJ1-2 and V is TRBV29-1, with unresolved D. In germline, CDR1 is SQVTM, CDR2 ANQGSEA. This CDR3 has 13 amino acids. Trimming pared 0 bases from V and 8 bases from J, leaving 13 bases between. Written as DNA, the CDR3 is TGCAGCGTTGAAGAGATTAATGCGGGGGGCTACACCTTC. Protein product: CSVEEINAGGYTF.

The V gene is TRBV20-1, the J gene TRBJ1-5; 9 nucleotides align to TRBD1. This CDR3 is built from 15 residues. The V segment lost 5 bases and the J segment 7 bases; nucleotides outside the gene matches: 12. Germline assignment: CDR1 DFQATT and CDR2 SNEGSKA (reference sequence). CDR3 in DNA: TGCAGTGCTGTCCCCCCCGACAGGGGGAGCCAGCCCCAGCATTTT. This codes for CSAVPPDRGSQPQHF.

V usage is TRBV27 and J usage is TRBJ1-2; possibly TRBD1 for D (5 bases). The CDR3 covers 12 residues. V was clipped by 5 bases and J by 6 bases, with 10 bases between them. CDR1 is MNHEY and CDR2 is SMNVEV in the germline V gene (reference sequence). This CDR3 reads CASSDSVDGYTF. The CDR3, as DNA: TGTGCCAGCAGTGACAGTGTGGATGGCTACACCTTC.

The chain joins TRBV6-5 to TRBJ2-2; the D is unclear. The length of the CDR3 is 13 residues. Germline CDR1 and CDR2: MNHEY and SVGAGI. The V end lost 4 bases, the J end lost 3 bases, and 6 bases lay between the germline ends. CDR3 in amino acids: CASSSPHTGELFF. Written as DNA, the CDR3 is TGTGCCAGCAGTTCCCCGCACACCGGGGAGCTGTTTTTT.

The chain recombines TRBV29-1 with TRBJ2-5, with D possibly matching TRBD2 (5 bases). CDR3 length: 14 residues. V gave up 0 bases and J gave up 5 bases, with 13 bases separating them. Per germline, CDR1 SQVTM and CDR2 ANQGSEA. The CDR3 DNA follows: TGCAGCGTTGAAGACCCCCGAGGGAAGGAGACCCAGTACTTC. Translating it yields CSVEDPRGKETQYF. Combining the CDR3 with reference TRBV29-1 and TRBJ2-5 gives the whole variable domain SAVISQKPSRDICQRGTSLTIQCQVDSQVTMMFWYRQQPGQSLTLIATANQGSEATYESGFVIDKFPISRPNLTFSTLTVSNMSPEDSSIYLCSVEDPRGKETQYFGPGTRLLVL.